The 5 T cell receptor beta chains below were found in one sample sequenced in a study of cytomegalovirus exposure and HLA in healthy donors. The PCR used 60 Vbeta and 13 Jbeta primers. Assay used: immunoSEQ multiplex PCR; TCRdb lists only in-frame clones, some missing. The sample lists roughly 180,000 clones, 60% to 85% occurring once. Sequenced: PBMCs. The receptors were gathered from a female donor in good health and CMV-seronegative.

This chain uses TRBV30 with TRBJ2-4; TRBD1 matches 8 bases. The CDR3 is 15 residues long. Germline values: CDR1 GTSNPN, CDR2 SVGIG (reference sequence). V lost 1 base to trimming and J lost 1 base; unmatched junction nucleotides: 3. The CDR3 protein is CAWSGNRGAKNIQYF. In DNA, the CDR3 is TGTGCCTGGAGTGGAAACAGGGGGGCCAAAAACATTCAGTACTTC.

The chain joins TRBV6-6 to TRBJ2-7; 12 bases are a match to TRBD1. Germline CDR1 is MNHNY and CDR2 is SVGAGI (reference sequence). The V and J ends lost 6 bases and 5 bases, in that order; junction bases with no gene match: 8. The CDR3 runs to 15 residues. CDR3 sequence reads: CASSPGDRGRNEQYF. For the CDR3, the DNA is TGTGCCAGCAGCCCGGGGGACAGGGGGCGCAACGAGCAGTACTTC.

The gene calls are TRBV4-1 and TRBJ1-3, with D maybe TRBD1 (5 bases). The CDR3 loop spans 16 amino acids. Trimming took off 3 bases at V and 0 bases at J, with 12 bases between the two ends. CDR1 is MGHRA and CDR2 is YSYEKL in the germline V gene. In DNA, the CDR3 is TGCGCCAGCAGCCAGGGGCAGCCCACCTCTGGAAACACCATATATTTT. This encodes CASSQGQPTSGNTIYF.

The rearrangement uses TRBV4-1 and TRBJ1-5; D uncertain. V shed 6 bases and J shed 0 bases, with 12 bases lying between them. CDR1 and CDR2 from the germline V gene are MGHRA and YSYEKL. The CDR3 length is 15 residues. CDR3: CASRPGVVSNQPQHF. CDR3 in DNA: TGCGCCAGCAGGCCCGGGGTGGTTAGCAATCAGCCCCAGCATTTT.

J is TRBJ2-4 and V is TRBV6-1; tentative D call: TRBD2 (5 bases). Germline lookup yields CDR1 MNHNS and CDR2 SASEGT. The CDR3 extends over 14 amino acids. V dropped 0 bases and J dropped 11 bases, with 14 bases sitting between them. The CDR3 sequence is CASSEAAGRMVQYF. The CDR3 DNA reads TGTGCCAGCAGTGAAGCGGCGGGCAGGATGGTTCAGTACTTC.